This entry lists 30 T cell receptor beta chains sequenced from one sample in a study of Ad26.COV2.S vaccination and SARS-CoV-2 variants. Stated treatment: some 20 received Ad26.COV2.S at low or high dose, single or two shots; about five received placebo; per-sample allocation not given. Collection of samples fell on day 63 after the first vaccine or placebo injection. Sequencing was performed with immunoSEQ multiplex PCR; in TCRdb, only in-frame clones are kept and a portion is missing. The data show about 400,000 clones, approximately 90% seen once. Sequencing used peripheral blood, obtained in a trial of Ad26.COV2.S vaccine versus placebo. These receptors all come from a person between 18 and 65 years old who received the Ad26.COV2.S COVID-19 vaccine or a placebo.

The V gene is TRBV2, the J gene TRBJ2-5, with 11 bases lining up with TRBD1. CDR1 and CDR2 (germline): SNHLY, FYNNEI. Trimming removed 5 bases from V and 3 bases from J; junction bases left unmatched: 8. The CDR3 loop spans 16 amino acids. CDR3 in amino acids: CASSYPRTGGKETQYF. Here the CDR3 DNA reads TGTGCCAGCAGTTACCCTAGGACAGGGGGCAAAGAGACCCAGTACTTC.

This clone was picked up many times. The chain joins TRBV11-3 to TRBJ2-7, with 13 bases that match TRBD2. From germline, CDR1 is SGHNT and CDR2 YENEEA. Trimming at V came to 1 base and at J to 6 bases, leaving 6 bases not matched to a gene. This CDR3 has 16 residues. The CDR3 DNA is TGTGCCAGCAGCTTAGCCGGTCGACTAGCGGGAGGCGAGCAGTACTTC. Protein sequence: CASSLAGRLAGGEQYF.

This clone occurred many times. V gene TRBV5-1 combines with J gene TRBJ2-7, with a tentative D call TRBD2 (6 bases). The CDR3 sequence is 16 residues long. Germline V gives CDR1 SGHRS, CDR2 YFSETQ. V was pared by 0 bases and J by 0 bases, with 13 bases between. The DNA of the CDR3 is TGCGCCAGCAGCTTGGGATGGGGCGGGACCTCCTACGAGCAGTACTTC. Translated: CASSLGWGGTSYEQYF.

The V and J genes are TRBV6-1 and TRBJ2-5, with unresolved D. V shed 3 bases and J shed 7 bases, with 9 bases lying between them. The CDR3 length is 12 residues. Germline values: CDR1 MNHNS, CDR2 SASEGT. CDR3 amino acids: CASSDRIGTQYF. The CDR3 bases are TGTGCCAGCAGTGACCGAATTGGGACCCAGTACTTC.

This chain joins TRBV7-2 and TRBJ2-3; weak D call: TRBD1 (5 bases). Germline V CDR1 and CDR2: SGHTA, FQGNSA. The CDR3 contains 15 residues. Trimming removed 7 bases at V and 4 bases at J, with 18 bases between. CDR3 amino acids: CASIQGYLSSDTQYF. In DNA, the CDR3 is TGTGCCAGCATTCAGGGTTATCTTTCGTCAGATACGCAGTATTTT.

This chain uses TRBV19 with TRBJ1-1, with no clear D. This CDR3 has 14 residues. CDR1 LNHDA and CDR2 SQIVND come from the germline V gene (reference sequence). Between the trimmed V and J ends, which lost 6 bases and 4 bases, there was a span of 15 bases. CDR3 region: CASRETPWGTEAFF. The CDR3 region has the DNA TGTGCCAGTAGGGAGACACCTTGGGGCACTGAAGCTTTCTTT.

The rearrangement joins TRBV12-3 or TRBV12-4 to TRBJ2-1; a possible D gene is TRBD1 (6 bases). Deletions cut 0 bases from V and 9 bases from J, with 9 bases between. The CDR3 runs to 13 residues. This CDR3 is CASSLAGQTEQFF. CDR3 bases: TGTGCCAGCAGTTTAGCTGGACAGACTGAGCAGTTCTTC.

V is TRBV2 and J is TRBJ1-1, with 7 bases matching TRBD1. Germline loops: CDR1 SNHLY, CDR2 FYNNEI. The CDR3 runs to 12 residues. The V gene end was trimmed by 5 bases and the J gene end by 7 bases; junction bases not matched to a gene: 4. CDR3 amino acids: CASSTRQGEAFF. CDR3 coding DNA: TGTGCCAGCAGTACGAGACAGGGTGAAGCTTTCTTT.

Of note for this clone: The junction does not match germline at one end; this may be a read error. This chain connects TRBV2 to TRBJ2-3; maybe TRBD2 (6 bases). The CDR3 consists of 15 residues. The germline V gene encodes CDR1 SNHLY and CDR2 FYNNEI. As DNA, the CDR3 is TGTGCCAGCCGGGCTTGGGCGGGACTGACAGCTACGCAGTATTTT. This translates into CASRAWAGLTATQYF.

The V gene is TRBV3-1 (or the pseudogene TRBV3-2), the J gene TRBJ1-6, with 12 bases fitting TRBD1. V dropped 0 bases and J dropped 8; count of bases not matched to a gene: 5. There are 17 residues in the CDR3. Germline-derived CDR1 and CDR2 are LGHDT and YNNKEL (reference sequence). The CDR3 loop reads CASSQDWDRGLHSPLHF. The CDR3 nucleotides are TGTGCCAGCAGCCAAGATTGGGACAGGGGGCTACATTCACCCCTCCACTTT.

The CDR3 loop is CASSEGGGNDGYTF. The CDR3 bases are TGTGCCAGCAGTGAGGGAGGGGGCAACGATGGCTACACCTTC. The chain uses TRBV6-1 and TRBJ1-2, with 7 positions matching TRBD1. This CDR3 region has 14 residues. J was trimmed by 6 bases and V by 3 bases; bases with no gene match: 7. Germline assignment: CDR1 MNHNS and CDR2 SASEGT.

V usage is TRBV13 and J usage is TRBJ1-2, with D uncertain. The CDR3 length is 14 residues. V lost 0 bases and J lost 1, with 6 bases in between. CDR1 and CDR2 from the germline V gene are PRHDT and FYEKMQ (reference sequence). The CDR3 here is CASSLGEINYGYTF. The CDR3 DNA follows: TGTGCCAGCAGCTTAGGAGAGATTAACTATGGCTACACCTTC.

The gene calls are TRBV20-1 and TRBJ1-2, with 7 positions matching TRBD1. V gave up 7 bases and J gave up 1 base; unmatched junction bases: 0. Per germline, CDR1 DFQATT and CDR2 SNEGSKA (reference sequence). The CDR3 spans 11 residues. The CDR3: CSGQGNYGYTF. The CDR3, as DNA: TGCAGTGGACAGGGTAACTATGGCTACACCTTC.

The rearrangement uses TRBV13 and TRBJ2-1, with 7 bases aligning to TRBD2. Germline V gene lookup returns CDR1 PRHDT and CDR2 FYEKMQ (reference sequence). V shed 5 bases and J 12 bases; nucleotides not matched to a gene: 13. The CDR3 covers 14 residues. The CDR3, as DNA: TGTGCCAGCAGCGGAGAGGGACTATCTTCATGGCAGTTCTTC. As protein: CASSGEGLSSWQFF.

The genes are TRBV30 and TRBJ1-1; D not certain. This CDR3 contains 14 residues. V gave up 4 bases and J gave up 4 bases, with 16 bases separating them. Per the germline V gene, CDR1 is GTSNPN and CDR2 is SVGIG (reference sequence). The CDR3 spells CAWTPTRTITEAFF. CDR3 coding DNA: TGTGCCTGGACCCCGACTCGGACCATCACTGAAGCTTTCTTT. Combining the CDR3 with reference TRBV30 and TRBJ1-1 gives the whole variable domain SQTIHQWPATLVQPVGSPLSLECTVEGTSNPNLYWYRQAAGRGLQLLFYSVGIGQISSEVPQNLSASRPQDRQFILSSKKLLLSDSGFYLCAWTPTRTITEAFFGQGTRLTVV.

The J gene is TRBJ1-5, the V gene TRBV6-5; weak D call: TRBD1 (6 bases). The CDR3 sequence is 15 residues long. V dropped 8 bases and J dropped 3 bases, with 17 bases sitting between them. Germline-derived CDR1 and CDR2 are MNHEY and SVGAGI. CDR3 sequence reads: CASQPRGANNQPQHF. The CDR3 nucleotides read TGTGCCAGCCAACCGAGGGGGGCGAACAATCAGCCCCAGCATTTT.

The gene calls are TRBV19 and TRBJ1-5; D is possibly TRBD1 (6 bases). The CDR3 covers 14 residues. The V and J ends lost 6 bases and 2 bases respectively, with 11 bases between them. Germline CDR1 is LNHDA and CDR2 is SQIVND (reference sequence). Here the CDR3 reads CASRNREGNQPQHF. The CDR3 nucleotides are TGTGCCAGTAGAAACAGGGAGGGCAATCAGCCCCAGCATTTT.

The chain couples TRBV15 to TRBJ2-2, with D unresolved. The ends were cut back, 3 bases at V and 5 bases at J, with 7 bases in the middle. The CDR3 is 13 residues long. CDR1 is LNHNV, CDR2 YYDKDF, per germline (reference sequence). The DNA of the CDR3 is TGTGCCACCAGCAGGAGGTCGACCGGGGAGCTGTTTTTT. It codes for CATSRRSTGELFF. The variable domain in full, with the rest retrieved from reference TRBV15 and TRBJ2-2, is DAMVIQNPRYQVTQFGKPVTLSCSQTLNHNVMYWYQQKSSQAPKLLFHYYDKDFNNEADTPDNFQSRRPNTSFCFLDIRSPGLGDTAMYLCATSRRSTGELFFGEGSRLTVL.

This clone has only a few counts. The CDR3 here is CASSRTSGREHPYEQYF. Here the CDR3 DNA reads TGTGCCAGCAGTAGGACTAGCGGGAGGGAACACCCCTACGAGCAGTACTTC. The chain combines TRBV25-1 with TRBJ2-7; 15 positions agree with TRBD2. Trimming at V came to 5 bases and at J to 2 bases, leaving 7 bases not matched to a gene. The CDR3 consists of 17 residues. The germline CDR1 and CDR2 sequences are MGHDK and SYGVNS.

This sequence joins TRBV6-4 and TRBJ2-2; the D gene is possibly TRBD2 (6 bases). The CDR3 is 15 residues long. From germline, CDR1 is MRHNA and CDR2 SNTAGT. V was pared by 7 bases and J by 4 bases, with 16 bases between. Here the CDR3 DNA reads TGTGCCAGCAAGGCGGAGGGCCTGGTCACCGGGGAGCTGTTTTTT. Amino acid sequence: CASKAEGLVTGELFF.

The rearrangement links TRBV30 to TRBJ1-6; TRBD1 matches at 7 bases. Germline values: CDR1 GTSNPN, CDR2 SVGIG (reference sequence). The CDR3 is 15 amino acids. The ends lost 4 bases at V and 0 bases at J; junction bases unmatched: 3. Here the CDR3 reads CAWIGGRSYNSPLHF. The CDR3 nucleotides are TGTGCCTGGATAGGGGGCCGCTCCTATAATTCACCCCTCCACTTT.

This chain uses TRBV30 with TRBJ1-5; D is undetermined. V lost 1 base and J 7 bases, leaving 8 bases between the germline ends. CDR3 size: 12 residues. CDR1 GTSNPN and CDR2 SVGIG come from the germline V gene (reference sequence). In nucleotides, the CDR3 is TGTGCCTGGAGTGGTAACGGACAGCCCCAGCATTTT. Translating it yields CAWSGNGQPQHF.

This chain uses TRBV12-3 or TRBV12-4 with TRBJ2-3; D is unresolved. The ends were cut back, 4 bases at V and 3 bases at J, with 8 bases in the middle. This CDR3 is built from 13 residues. In DNA, the CDR3 is TGTGCCAGCAGTTGGAGCGAGACAGATACGCAGTATTTT. As protein: CASSWSETDTQYF.

V and J are TRBV6-1 and TRBJ2-4, with D hard to call. CDR1 and CDR2 from the germline V gene are MNHNS and SASEGT. This CDR3 comprises 13 residues. V shed 7 bases and J shed 6 bases, with 13 bases lying between them. Here the CDR3 reads CASIPDLGNIQYF. The CDR3 DNA reads TGTGCCAGCATTCCGGATCTCGGAAACATTCAGTACTTC.

The V call is TRBV28, the J call TRBJ2-7; 7 bases align to TRBD1. CDR1 MDHEN and CDR2 SYDVKM come from the germline V gene. After removal of 4 bases from V and 3 bases from J, the junction contained 3 bases not matched to a gene. CDR3 length equals 13 residues. The CDR3 region is CASSSGQVYEQYF. The CDR3 DNA follows: TGTGCCAGCAGTTCCGGACAGGTCTACGAGCAGTACTTC.

The CDR3 coding sequence is TGTGCCAGTAGTCCCCCGTGGACTAGCGGCCCGCGGGTGGGGCAGTTCTTC. Translating gives CASSPPWTSGPRVGQFF. The rearrangement uses TRBV19 and TRBJ2-1, with 10 nucleotides matching TRBD2. The ends lost 5 bases at V and 12 bases at J; junction bases unmatched: 19. The CDR3 is 17 amino acids. CDR1 and CDR2 (germline): LNHDA, SQIVND (reference sequence).

The genes are TRBV5-1 and TRBJ2-5; tentatively, D is TRBD1 (6 bases). V lost 4 bases to trimming and J lost 5 bases, with 12 bases between them. The germline V gene has CDR1 SGHRS and CDR2 YFSETQ. This CDR3 has 13 residues. The CDR3 here is CASSLQGRETQYF. The CDR3 DNA reads as TGCGCCAGCAGCCTACAGGGTAGGGAGACCCAGTACTTC.

This chain links TRBV7-9 with TRBJ2-1; TRBD2 agrees at 7 bases. The CDR3 length is 14 residues. Germline-derived CDR1 and CDR2 are SEHNR and FQNEAQ (reference sequence). The V gene end was trimmed by 2 bases and the J gene end by 9 bases; junction bases not matched to a gene: 7. This CDR3 is CASSLRRGRGEQFF. The DNA of the CDR3 is TGTGCCAGCAGCTTAAGACGCGGGAGAGGTGAGCAGTTCTTC.

The chain recombines TRBV7-2 with TRBJ2-2, with 9 bases lining up with TRBD1. Germline V gene lookup returns CDR1 SGHTA and CDR2 FQGNSA. With 4 bases clipped from V and 5 bases from J, the junction kept 5 bases outside the gene matches. The CDR3 has 15 amino acids. The CDR3 DNA sequence: TGTGCCAGCAGCTCACAGGGGGCAGGAACCGGGGAGCTGTTTTTT. Its translation is CASSSQGAGTGELFF.

J is TRBJ2-1 and V is TRBV6-5; 9 nucleotides agree with TRBD1. This CDR3 comprises 13 residues. Germline V gene lookup returns CDR1 MNHEY and CDR2 SVGAGI. J lost 8 bases, V lost 7 bases, and 6 bases had no gene match. The DNA for the CDR3 is TGTGCCAGCACCCGGGACAGGGTCGATGAGCAGTTCTTC. It encodes CASTRDRVDEQFF.